One sample yielded the 21 T cell receptor beta chains listed below, sequenced in a study of control samples from healthy donors and cancer patients. The repertoire was sequenced with immunoSEQ multiplex PCR; TCRdb's copy has only in-frame clones and lacks some. The sample contains 17,000 or so clones, 85% to 90% of which appear only once. Source material: PBMCs. These receptors were collected from a man aged 55 to 69 with head and neck cancer.

CDR3 in DNA: TGTGCCAGCAGTGACTCGCGGGGGGGCACAGATACGCAGTATTTT. Translation gives CASSDSRGGTDTQYF. The rearrangement uses TRBV6-4 and TRBJ2-3, with 8 bases fitting TRBD2. The germline V gene has CDR1 MRHNA and CDR2 SNTAGT. This CDR3 contains 15 residues. The ends lost 0 bases at V and 1 base at J; junction bases unmatched: 0.

The chain has TRBV5-4 and TRBJ2-7, with TRBD2 identical over 8 bases. The CDR3 contains 15 residues. Germline V gene data show CDR1 as SGHNT and CDR2 as YYREEE (reference sequence). The J segment lost 5 bases and the V segment lost 4 bases, leaving 11 bases of the junction unmatched. CDR3 in amino acids: CASSPPGTSTHEQYF. In nucleotides, the CDR3 is TGTGCCAGCAGCCCACCCGGGACTAGTACCCACGAGCAGTACTTC. Supplemented by reference TRBV5-4 and TRBJ2-7, the full variable domain reads ETGVTQSPTHLIKTRGQQVTLRCSSQSGHNTVSWYQQALGQGPQFIFQYYREEENGRGNFPPRFSGLQFPNYSSELNVNALELDDSALYLCASSPPGTSTHEQYFGPGTRLTVT.

This chain uses TRBV7-2 with TRBJ2-1; no definite D call. Germline values: CDR1 SGHTA, CDR2 FQGNSA. The V end was cut by 5 bases, the J end by 4 bases, with 9 bases between. This CDR3 is 13 amino acids long. The DNA for the CDR3 is TGTGCCAGCAGCCTTGTTGTTTACAATGAGCAGTTCTTC. It specifies CASSLVVYNEQFF.

The J gene is TRBJ1-1, the V gene TRBV15; D remains ambiguous. Trimming took off 1 base at V and 0 bases at J, with 3 bases between the two ends. The CDR3 has 13 amino acids. Germline V lookup: CDR1 LNHNV, CDR2 YYDKDF (reference sequence). The CDR3 spells CATSRVLNTEAFF. The DNA of the CDR3 is TGTGCCACCAGCAGAGTACTGAACACTGAAGCTTTCTTT.

The chain employs TRBV2 and TRBJ2-2, with D possibly being TRBD2 (5 bases). Germline V gene data show CDR1 as SNHLY and CDR2 as FYNNEI. The CDR3 contains 14 residues. The ends were cut back, 6 bases at V and 4 bases at J, with 12 bases in the middle. The CDR3 protein is CASSFLAPTGELFF. The CDR3 nucleotides are TGTGCCAGCAGCTTTCTAGCCCCCACCGGGGAGCTGTTTTTT. Variable domain in full (rest from reference TRBV2 and TRBJ2-2): EPEVTQTPSHQVTQMGQEVILRCVPISNHLYFYWYRQILGQKVEFLVSFYNNEISEKSEIFDDQFSVERPDGSNFTLKIRSTKLEDSAMYFCASSFLAPTGELFFGEGSRLTVL.

This clone was recorded a few times. This chain uses TRBV7-8 with TRBJ2-7; D not certain. V lost 5 bases and J 6 bases, leaving 11 bases between the germline ends. The CDR3 totals 12 residues. From germline, CDR1 is SGHVS and CDR2 FQNEAQ. CDR3 DNA: TGTGCCAGCAGCATACTGGGATCCGAGCAGTACTTC. As protein: CASSILGSEQYF. The variable domain in full, with the rest retrieved from reference TRBV7-8 and TRBJ2-7, is GAGVSQSPRYKVAKRGQDVALRCDPISGHVSLFWYQQALGQGPEFLTYFQNEAQLDKSGLPSDRFFAERPEGSVSTLKIQRTQQEDSAVYLCASSILGSEQYFGPGTRLTVT.

This rearrangement joins TRBV5-6 to TRBJ1-6; D is uncertain. Trimming cost V 1 base and J 7 bases, with 9 bases left between them. Germline assignment: CDR1 SGHDT and CDR2 YYEEEE. The CDR3 runs to 14 residues. CDR3 DNA: TGTGCCAGCAGCTTGTTACAAATGAATTCACCCCTCCACTTT. Residues: CASSLLQMNSPLHF.

The J gene is TRBJ2-7, the V gene TRBV13; 8 bases are a match to TRBD2. The ends lost 3 bases at V and 7 bases at J; junction bases unmatched: 8. This CDR3 has 14 amino acids. CDR1 is PRHDT and CDR2 is FYEKMQ in the germline V gene (reference sequence). CDR3 region: CASSFVGGAWEQYF. CDR3 nucleotide sequence: TGTGCCAGCAGCTTTGTCGGGGGGGCCTGGGAGCAGTACTTC.

This clone was seen a single time. V and J are TRBV6-5 and TRBJ2-2; D possibly uses TRBD1 or TRBD2 (5 bases each). With 8 bases removed from V and 8 bases from J, the gap between germline ends came to 18 bases. The V gene's germline CDR1 is MNHEY and CDR2 SVGAGI. CDR3 length equals 14 residues. CDR3: CASSPGPPRGELFF. CDR3 in DNA: TGTGCCAGCTCCCCGGGACCCCCACGGGGGGAGCTGTTTTTT.

In this sample, this clone turned up once. The genes are TRBV3-1 (or the pseudogene TRBV3-2) and TRBJ2-5; 7 nucleotides align to TRBD1. CDR1 and CDR2 from the germline V gene are LGHDT and YNNKEL (reference sequence). CDR3 length: 12 residues. Trimming took 0 bases from V and 12 from J; bases not matched to a gene: 4. CDR3 in DNA: TGTGCCAGCAGCCAAGATGCCACAGGGGAGTACTTC. Protein sequence: CASSQDATGEYF.

The V gene is TRBV12-3 or TRBV12-4, the J gene TRBJ2-7; TRBD1 aligns across 8 bases. Trimming removed 6 bases from V and 3 bases from J; junction bases left unmatched: 4. The CDR3 totals 13 residues. In nucleotides, the CDR3 is TGTGCCAGCAGGGGGACAGGCCTCTACGAGCAGTACTTC. Residues: CASRGTGLYEQYF.

This clone was detected once. The J gene is TRBJ2-1, the V gene TRBV5-5, with unresolved D. V gave up 1 base and J gave up 4 bases, with 12 bases separating them. CDR3 length equals 15 residues. Germline loops: CDR1 SGHKS, CDR2 YYEKEE (reference sequence). The CDR3 loop is CASSLFGDIYNEQFF. The CDR3 region has the DNA TGTGCCAGCAGCTTGTTTGGCGATATTTACAATGAGCAGTTCTTC.

The V gene is TRBV15, the J gene TRBJ2-3; 7 nucleotides agree with TRBD2. Germline CDR1 LNHNV, CDR2 YYDKDF (reference sequence). The J segment lost 1 base and the V segment lost 0 bases, leaving 7 bases of the junction unmatched. The CDR3 is made up of 17 amino acids. CDR3 bases: TGTGCCACCAGCAGAGATCGGTCCCGGGGGGGCACAGATACGCAGTATTTT. This codes for CATSRDRSRGGTDTQYF.

The chain uses TRBV3-1 (or the pseudogene TRBV3-2) and TRBJ1-1; a possible D gene is TRBD1 (6 bases). CDR3 size: 12 residues. In germline, CDR1 is LGHDT, CDR2 YNNKEL (reference sequence). Trimming cost V 4 bases and J 10 bases, with 13 bases left between them. CDR3 bases: TGTGCCAGCAGCCTCTGGGGGGCCGGAGCTTTCTTT. It is translated as CASSLWGAGAFF.

The chain carries TRBV27 and TRBJ2-7; possibly TRBD1 or TRBD2 for D (5 bases each). Trimming took off 7 bases at V and 7 bases at J, with 17 bases between the two ends. The length of the CDR3 is 13 residues. Germline V gives CDR1 MNHEY, CDR2 SMNVEV (reference sequence). CDR3 DNA: TGTGCCAGCACCCCCGGGGCCTTGGAAGAGCAGTACTTC. Its translation: CASTPGALEEQYF.

The chain recombines TRBV24-1 with TRBJ2-1, with 7 bases matching TRBD1. CDR3 size: 16 residues. Germline V gene lookup returns CDR1 KGHDR and CDR2 SFDVKD. The trim removed 4 bases at V and 3 bases at J, leaving 8 bases unmatched. This CDR3 is CATSDSGQDIYNEQFF. CDR3 bases: TGTGCCACCAGTGACTCTGGACAGGATATCTACAATGAGCAGTTCTTC.

The rearrangement links TRBV19 to TRBJ1-2; D unresolved. This CDR3 comprises 10 residues. The V end was cut by 9 bases, the J end by 4 bases, with 6 bases between. CDR1 is LNHDA, CDR2 SQIVND, per germline (reference sequence). CDR3 bases: TGTGCCAGCGGGTCCTATGGCTACACCTTC. This sequence encodes CASGSYGYTF.

The chain couples TRBV12-1 to TRBJ2-2; the D call TRBD2 from the table was never checked on the DNA. TRBV12-1 has pseudogene status. The CDR3 totals 18 residues. CDR3 loop: CASSFASALAVLSGELFF. The CDR3 DNA sequence: TGTGCCAGCAGCTTTGCGAGCGCACTAGCGGTGTTATCCGGGGAGCTGTTTTTT.

This chain connects TRBV15 to TRBJ2-1; TRBD2 aligns across 8 bases. Germline assignment: CDR1 LNHNV and CDR2 YYDKDF (reference sequence). The CDR3 extends over 14 amino acids. Unmatched junction bases numbered 5, after V lost 1 base and J lost 9 bases. The CDR3, as DNA: TGTGCCACCAGCAGAGGGGGGAGCGGGGGTGAGCAGTTCTTC. Protein product: CATSRGGSGGEQFF.

V usage is TRBV5-6 and J usage is TRBJ1-5, with D hard to call. The V gene's germline CDR1 is SGHDT and CDR2 YYEEEE. V dropped 2 bases and J dropped 0 bases, with 6 bases sitting between them. CDR3 length: 14 amino acids. The CDR3 here is CASSFRTSNQPQHF. CDR3 sequence (DNA): TGTGCCAGCAGCTTTAGGACTAGCAATCAGCCCCAGCATTTT.

The gene calls are TRBV19 and TRBJ1-1; D uncertain. The V gene's germline CDR1 is LNHDA and CDR2 SQIVND (reference sequence). Trimming pared 1 base from V and 1 base from J, leaving 25 bases between. CDR3 size: 20 residues. Written as DNA, the CDR3 is TGTGCCAGTAGTATAGGACCCCTTCGCCGGCCCCGGTGGGGGAACACTGAAGCTTTCTTT. Encoded protein: CASSIGPLRRPRWGNTEAFF. Full variable domain (rest looked up from reference TRBV19 and TRBJ1-1): DGGITQSPKYLFRKEGQNVTLSCEQNLNHDAMYWYRQDPGQGLRLIYYSQIVNDFQKGDIAEGYSVSREKKESFPLTVTSAQKNPTAFYLCASSIGPLRRPRWGNTEAFFGQGTRLTVV.